This T cell receptor beta chain was recorded in a study of blood T cells in healthy people across ages. Study findings and constraints: Total diversity from one million sequenced T cells was likely underestimated.

Then a second PCR, running roughly 6 to 11 cycles, was carried out with a sample-barcoded 5' primer and a J-beta primer mix. Via MiXCR, TCRdb re-called the 5' RACE reads, giving one row per CDR3 protein. The data hold 1.4 million or so distinct CDR3 sequences, with about 42% observed a single time. This clonotype showed up many times. Its cognate antigen is unknown. The CDR3 is 13 residues long. CDR1 and CDR2 (germline): ENHRY, SYGVKD. The germline V and J ends were trimmed by 4 bases and 4 bases, with 10 bases remaining between them. Total RNA was isolated from each sample in quantities of at least 6 micrograms.

This sequence originates from a woman younger than 30 in good health. The source material was blood. The J gene is TRBJ1-1, the V gene TRBV10-3, with D unresolved. DNA of the CDR3: TGTGCCATCAGTGCGGGCGGGGTCACTGAAGCTTTCTTT. Translated: CAISAGGVTEAFF.